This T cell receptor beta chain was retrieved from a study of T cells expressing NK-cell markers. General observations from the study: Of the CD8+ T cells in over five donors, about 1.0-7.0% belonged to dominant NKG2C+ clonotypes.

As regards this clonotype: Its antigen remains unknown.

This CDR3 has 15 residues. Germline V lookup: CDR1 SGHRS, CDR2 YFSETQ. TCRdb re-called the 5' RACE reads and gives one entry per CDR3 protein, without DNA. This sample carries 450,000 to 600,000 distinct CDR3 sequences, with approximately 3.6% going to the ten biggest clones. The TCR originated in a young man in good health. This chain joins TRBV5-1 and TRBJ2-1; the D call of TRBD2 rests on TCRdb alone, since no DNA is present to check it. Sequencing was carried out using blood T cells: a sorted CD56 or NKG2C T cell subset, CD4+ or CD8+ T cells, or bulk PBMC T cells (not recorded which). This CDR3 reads CASSLEEGRSGEQFF.